This TCR beta chain derives from a study of neurological immune-mediated disorders. Template-switch 5'RACE cDNA synthesis added a 10-nucleotide unique molecular identifier. TCRdb independently ran MiXCR on the 5' RACE reads; one entry per CDR3 protein. The sample contains roughly 53,000 distinct CDR3 sequences, roughly 8.8% of which appear only once. Specified time point: longitudinal time-point 3. It was from 2 million PBMCs stored at -80 C that the unsorted libraries were obtained. Notes on the study in general: Private repertoires in all groups were suggested, as expanded clones shared no CDR3 amino acid sequences across subjects. TCR clonal expansion peaked in HTLV-1-associated myelopathy patients and was lowest in multiple sclerosis patients.

Looked up from germline, CDR1 is SQVTM and CDR2 is ANQGSEA. V lost 3 bases, J lost 4 bases, and 12 bases lay in between. There are 13 residues in the CDR3. At least ten counts were recorded for this clonotype. Its cognate antigen is unknown. The gene calls are TRBV29-1 and TRBJ1-1; D is possibly TRBD1 (5 bases). The TCR originated in a woman in her forties in good health. Sequenced material: PBMCs. CDR3: CSVDFRDPTEAFF. Here the CDR3 DNA reads TGCAGCGTTGATTTCAGGGACCCCACTGAAGCTTTCTTT.